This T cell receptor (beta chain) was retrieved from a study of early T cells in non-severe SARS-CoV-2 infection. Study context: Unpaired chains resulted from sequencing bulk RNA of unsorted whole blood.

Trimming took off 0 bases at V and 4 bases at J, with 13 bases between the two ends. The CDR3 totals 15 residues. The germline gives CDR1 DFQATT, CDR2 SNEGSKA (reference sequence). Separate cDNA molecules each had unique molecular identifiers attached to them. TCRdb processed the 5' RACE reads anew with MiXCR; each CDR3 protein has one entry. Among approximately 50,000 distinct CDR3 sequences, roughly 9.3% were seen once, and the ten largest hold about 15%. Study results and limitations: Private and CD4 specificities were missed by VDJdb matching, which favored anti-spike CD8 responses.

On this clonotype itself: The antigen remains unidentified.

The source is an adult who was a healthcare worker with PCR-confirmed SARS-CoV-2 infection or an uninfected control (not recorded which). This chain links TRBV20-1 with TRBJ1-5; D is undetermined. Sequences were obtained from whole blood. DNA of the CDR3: TGCAGTGCTAGAGACCAAAAGGGCCTGAATCAGCCCCAGCATTTT. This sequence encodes CSARDQKGLNQPQHF.